This T cell receptor beta chain stems from a study of shared clonotypes between healthy human individuals. The V and J ends lost 4 bases and 7 bases respectively, with 11 bases between them. This CDR3 spans 13 amino acids. Per the germline V gene, CDR1 is MRHNA and CDR2 is SNTAGT. Generated by immunoSEQ multiplex PCR, the TCRdb table keeps only in-frame clones and is missing some. The sample has about 2.4 million clones, roughly 93% seen once; the top ten hold approximately 0.35%. The sequenced sample was naive CD4+ T cells from PBMCs. The sample's subset: CD45RA+ positively selected. The receptor was isolated from a man aged 18 to 30 in good health. Some clones in this sample may be carry-over from other donors' samples. The chain is built from TRBV6-4 and TRBJ1-5; D gene unclear. The CDR3 sequence is CASSVHPGQPQHF. DNA for the CDR3: TGTGCCAGCAGTGTCCACCCCGGGCAGCCCCAGCATTTT.